Below, 20 T cell receptor beta chains from the same sample are listed, as sequenced in a study of T cell responses to AZD1222 COVID-19 vaccine. The data were produced by immunoSEQ multiplex PCR, yet TCRdb's version contains in-frame clones alone and is incomplete. The sample has approximately 150,000 clones; less than 95% are singletons. The sample here was peripheral blood, taken on day 0 of AZD1222 vaccination. The receptors originated from an adult in good health.

The rearrangement uses TRBV5-4 and TRBJ1-6, with TRBD1 matching 7 bases. Trimming removed 3 bases from V and 4 bases from J; junction bases left unmatched: 1. The CDR3 loop spans 14 amino acids. CDR1 and CDR2 from the germline V gene are SGHNT and YYREEE (reference sequence). CDR3 DNA: TGTGCCAGCAGCTCGGGACAGTATAATTCACCCCTCCACTTT. This sequence encodes CASSSGQYNSPLHF.

The genes are TRBV20-1 and TRBJ1-1; TRBD1 matches at 8 bases. There are 19 residues in the CDR3. V trimming: 3 bases; J trimming: 5 bases; junction bases outside the gene matches: 23. Germline lookup yields CDR1 DFQATT and CDR2 SNEGSKA (reference sequence). The CDR3 protein is CSASMRVWETGASWTEAFF. Written as DNA, the CDR3 is TGCAGTGCTAGTATGAGGGTGTGGGAGACAGGGGCCTCCTGGACTGAAGCTTTCTTT.

V usage is TRBV15 and J usage is TRBJ2-7; 9 bases line up with TRBD2. Germline CDR1 reads LNHNV; CDR2 reads YYDKDF (reference sequence). This CDR3 contains 18 residues. J was trimmed by 5 bases and V by 3 bases; bases with no gene match: 17. CDR3 sequence reads: CATSRGALSGGKSDEQYF. As DNA, the CDR3 is TGTGCCACCAGCAGGGGGGCCCTGAGCGGGGGGAAGAGTGACGAGCAGTACTTC.

This sequence joins TRBV30 and TRBJ1-1; no clear D. V was cut by 2 bases and J by 6 bases, with 16 bases left in between. The germline V gene has CDR1 GTSNPN and CDR2 SVGIG (reference sequence). The CDR3 has 14 residues. CDR3 nucleotides: TGTGCCTGGAGTCGGAGCGTCATGAGGGCTGAAGCTTTCTTT. This gives the protein CAWSRSVMRAEAFF.

CDR3 coding DNA: TGCGCCAGCAGCCAACGCCCGGACAGAACCGGGGCCAACGTCCTGACTTTC. This gives the protein CASSQRPDRTGANVLTF. The chain uses TRBV4-1 and TRBJ2-6; D possibly corresponds to TRBD1 (6 bases). Trimming removed 2 bases from V and 4 bases from J, with 15 bases in between. The CDR3 consists of 17 residues. The germline V gene has CDR1 MGHRA and CDR2 YSYEKL.

This chain joins TRBV6-2 or TRBV6-3 and TRBJ2-7; 9 nucleotides line up with TRBD2. CDR1 and CDR2 from the germline V gene are MNHEY and SVGEGT. The CDR3 is 13 amino acids. J lost 7 bases, V lost 5 bases, and 6 bases had no gene match. The CDR3 sequence is CASSPGLAREQYF. The DNA of the CDR3 is TGTGCCAGCAGTCCAGGACTAGCGCGTGAGCAGTACTTC.

This chain connects TRBV5-1 to TRBJ2-3, with D tentatively TRBD1 or TRBD2 (6 bases each). CDR3 size: 15 residues. V lost 4 bases and J lost 3, with 15 bases in between. Germline loops: CDR1 SGHRS, CDR2 YFSETQ. CDR3 nucleotide sequence: TGCGCCAGCAGCCTGATGGGGGGCGGAACAGATACGCAGTATTTT. It yields the protein CASSLMGGGTDTQYF.

The genes are TRBV29-1 and TRBJ2-2, with D unresolved. The CDR3 length is 16 residues. From germline, CDR1 is SQVTM and CDR2 ANQGSEA. The V end was cut by 3 bases, the J end by 1 base, with 15 bases between. The CDR3 is CSVDLPSPENTGELFF. The CDR3 DNA reads as TGCAGCGTTGATTTGCCCAGCCCAGAGAACACCGGGGAGCTGTTTTTT.

In its sample, this clone was seen a few times. This chain joins TRBV19 and TRBJ1-5, with 11 bases matching TRBD1. V shed 1 base and J 7 bases; nucleotides not matched to a gene: 3. The CDR3 is 15 residues long. Germline assignment: CDR1 LNHDA and CDR2 SQIVND (reference sequence). The CDR3 nucleotides read TGTGCCAGTAGTATAGGGACAGGGGGCGGACAGCCCCAGCATTTT. It specifies CASSIGTGGGQPQHF.

The rearrangement links TRBV25-1 to TRBJ2-3, with D perhaps TRBD1 (5 bases). Germline V gene data show CDR1 as MGHDK and CDR2 as SYGVNS. V lost 1 base, J lost 3 bases, and 20 bases lay in between. The CDR3 has 18 amino acids. The CDR3 region is CASSESPGAGENTDTQYF. The CDR3 nucleotides read TGTGCCAGCAGTGAATCTCCTGGGGCAGGAGAGAATACAGATACGCAGTATTTT.

The chain links TRBV5-1 to TRBJ1-2; D may be TRBD1 (6 bases). CDR1 SGHRS and CDR2 YFSETQ come from the germline V gene. The CDR3 covers 15 residues. V lost 4 bases, J lost 6 bases, and 19 bases lay in between. CDR3 bases: TGCGCCAGCAGCCTACTAGTAGGGGGGTTGGATGGCTACACCTTC. This sequence encodes CASSLLVGGLDGYTF.

V gene TRBV27 combines with J gene TRBJ2-7; perhaps TRBD2 as D (5 bases). V lost 7 bases, J lost 0 bases, and 16 bases lay in between. CDR3 length equals 15 residues. Per the germline V gene, CDR1 is MNHEY and CDR2 is SMNVEV (reference sequence). The DNA of the CDR3 is TGTGCCAGCACCCCGACCCGGGGATACTCCTACGAGCAGTACTTC. The encoded protein is CASTPTRGYSYEQYF.

V usage is TRBV2 and J usage is TRBJ1-1; D is ambiguous. V was trimmed by 7 bases and J by 0 bases, leaving 12 bases between them. The CDR3 spans 14 residues. Germline loops: CDR1 SNHLY, CDR2 FYNNEI. CDR3 residues: CASTSGRMNTEAFF. The CDR3 DNA is TGTGCCAGCACGTCGGGAAGAATGAACACTGAAGCTTTCTTT.

The chain recombines TRBV19 with TRBJ1-2; D may be TRBD1 (6 bases). V was cut by 8 bases and J by 8 bases, with 18 bases left in between. This CDR3 is 13 amino acids long. Germline CDR1 and CDR2: LNHDA and SQIVND (reference sequence). CDR3 protein: CASAYGGPRGYTF. For the CDR3, the DNA is TGTGCCAGTGCCTACGGGGGGCCTCGGGGCTACACCTTC.

This clone was found once. The rearrangement links TRBV7-9 to TRBJ2-5, with TRBD1 identical over 7 bases. Trimming took 6 bases from V and 5 from J; bases not matched to a gene: 12. Germline assignment: CDR1 SEHNR and CDR2 FQNEAQ (reference sequence). The CDR3 runs 15 residues. In nucleotides, the CDR3 is TGTGCCAGCAGTTCCACCCCGACAGGGATGGAGACCCAGTACTTC. Translating gives CASSSTPTGMETQYF.

The V call is TRBV10-3, the J call TRBJ2-1; D is uncertain. Germline lookup yields CDR1 ENHRY and CDR2 SYGVKD. CDR3 length: 15 amino acids. V was cut by 4 bases and J by 0 bases, with 10 bases left in between. The CDR3 reads CAISAQLSSYNEQFF. The CDR3 bases are TGTGCCATCAGTGCTCAGTTGAGCTCCTACAATGAGCAGTTCTTC.

The gene calls are TRBV28 and TRBJ1-5; D gene unclear. The CDR3 length is 14 residues. The germline V and J ends were trimmed by 6 bases and 3 bases, with 12 bases remaining between them. The germline V gene has CDR1 MDHEN and CDR2 SYDVKM. The DNA for the CDR3 is TGTGCCAGCAGAGCAGTAGTACCCAATCAGCCCCAGCATTTT. It is translated as CASRAVVPNQPQHF.

The V call is TRBV11-2, the J call TRBJ1-2, with D possibly being TRBD1 (5 bases). Germline V gene sequence: CDR1 SGHAT, CDR2 FQNNGV. V gave up 1 base and J gave up 4 bases, with 13 bases separating them. The CDR3 extends over 15 amino acids. This chain's CDR3 is CASSLAGSGTYGYTF. The DNA for the CDR3 is TGTGCCAGCAGCTTAGCAGGTTCAGGGACCTATGGCTACACCTTC.

The chain combines TRBV20-1 with TRBJ2-5; D call uncertain. This CDR3 region has 11 residues. V gave up 6 bases and J gave up 4 bases, with 9 bases separating them. Germline V CDR1 and CDR2: DFQATT, SNEGSKA (reference sequence). The CDR3 region has the DNA TGCAGTGCGGGCCGGAGAGAGACCCAGTACTTC. This codes for CSAGRRETQYF.

Notes on this clone: Other DNA sequences from this sample encode an identical CDR3 as well. V and J are TRBV9 and TRBJ1-1; D is possibly TRBD1 (6 bases). V lost 0 bases and J lost 3, with 6 bases in between. CDR3 length equals 13 residues. The germline CDR1 and CDR2 sequences are SGDLS and YYNGEE. The CDR3 sequence: CASSVDRDTEAFF. DNA of the CDR3: TGTGCCAGCAGCGTAGACAGGGACACTGAAGCTTTCTTT. Combining the CDR3 with reference TRBV9 and TRBJ1-1 gives the whole variable domain DSGVTQTPKHLITATGQRVTLRCSPRSGDLSVYWYQQSLDQGLQFLIQYYNGEERAKGNILERFSAQQFPDLHSELNLSSLELGDSALYFCASSVDRDTEAFFGQGTRLTVV.